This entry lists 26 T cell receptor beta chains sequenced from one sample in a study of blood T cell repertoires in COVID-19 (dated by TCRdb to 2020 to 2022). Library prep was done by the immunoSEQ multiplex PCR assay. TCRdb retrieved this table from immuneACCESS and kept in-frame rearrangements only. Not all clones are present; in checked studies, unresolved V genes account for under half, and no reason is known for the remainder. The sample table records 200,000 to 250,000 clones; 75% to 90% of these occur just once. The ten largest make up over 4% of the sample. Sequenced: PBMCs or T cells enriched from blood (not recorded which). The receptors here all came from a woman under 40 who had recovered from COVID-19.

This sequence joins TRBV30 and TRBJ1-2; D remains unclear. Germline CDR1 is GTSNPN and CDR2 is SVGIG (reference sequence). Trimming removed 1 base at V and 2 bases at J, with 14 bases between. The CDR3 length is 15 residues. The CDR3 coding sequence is TGTGCCTGGAGTGGGGCGGGCAGGTCCAACTATGGCTACACCTTC. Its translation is CAWSGAGRSNYGYTF.

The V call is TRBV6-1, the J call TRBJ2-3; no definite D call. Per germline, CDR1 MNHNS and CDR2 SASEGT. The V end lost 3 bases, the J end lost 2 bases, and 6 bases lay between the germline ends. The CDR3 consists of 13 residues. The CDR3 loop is CASSEGFTDTQYF. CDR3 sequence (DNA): TGTGCCAGCAGTGAGGGCTTCACAGATACGCAGTATTTT.

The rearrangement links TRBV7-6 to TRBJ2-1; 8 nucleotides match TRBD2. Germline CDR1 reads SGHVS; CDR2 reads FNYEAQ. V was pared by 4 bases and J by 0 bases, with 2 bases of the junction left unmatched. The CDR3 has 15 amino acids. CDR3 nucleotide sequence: TGTGCCAGCAGCTCCGGGACTAGCTCCTACAATGAGCAGTTCTTC. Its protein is CASSSGTSSYNEQFF.

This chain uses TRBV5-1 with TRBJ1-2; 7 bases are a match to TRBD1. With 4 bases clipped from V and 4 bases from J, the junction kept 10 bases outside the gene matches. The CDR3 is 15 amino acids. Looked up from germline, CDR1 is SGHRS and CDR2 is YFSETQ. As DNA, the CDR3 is TGCGCCAGCAGCCTCTACCGGGACAGCAGCTATGGCTACACCTTC. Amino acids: CASSLYRDSSYGYTF.

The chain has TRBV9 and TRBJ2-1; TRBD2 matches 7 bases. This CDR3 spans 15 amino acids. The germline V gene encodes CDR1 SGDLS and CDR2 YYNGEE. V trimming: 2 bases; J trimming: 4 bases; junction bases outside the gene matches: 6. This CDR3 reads CASSVRDYQYNEQFF. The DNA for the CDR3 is TGTGCCAGCAGCGTCCGGGACTACCAATACAATGAGCAGTTCTTC. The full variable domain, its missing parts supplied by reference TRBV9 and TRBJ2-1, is DSGVTQTPKHLITATGQRVTLRCSPRSGDLSVYWYQQSLDQGLQFLIQYYNGEERAKGNILERFSAQQFPDLHSELNLSSLELGDSALYFCASSVRDYQYNEQFFGPGTRLTVL.

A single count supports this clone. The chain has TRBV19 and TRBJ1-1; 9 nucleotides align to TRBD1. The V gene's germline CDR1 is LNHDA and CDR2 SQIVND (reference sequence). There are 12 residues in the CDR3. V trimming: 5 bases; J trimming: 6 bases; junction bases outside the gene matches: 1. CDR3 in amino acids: CASSRTGAEAFF. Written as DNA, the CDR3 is TGTGCCAGTAGTCGGACAGGGGCTGAAGCTTTCTTT.

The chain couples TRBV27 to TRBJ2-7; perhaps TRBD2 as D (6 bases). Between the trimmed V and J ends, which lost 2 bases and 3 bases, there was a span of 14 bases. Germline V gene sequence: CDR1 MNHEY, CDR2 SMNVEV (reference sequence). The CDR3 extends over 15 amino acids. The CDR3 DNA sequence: TGTGCCAGCAGTTTAGGGGGGAGAGCCGACTACGAGCAGTACTTC. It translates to CASSLGGRADYEQYF.

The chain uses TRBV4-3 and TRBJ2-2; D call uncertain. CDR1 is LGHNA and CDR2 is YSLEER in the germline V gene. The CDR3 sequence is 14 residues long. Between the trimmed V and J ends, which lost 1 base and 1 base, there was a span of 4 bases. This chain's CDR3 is CASSQGQNTGELFF. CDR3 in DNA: TGCGCCAGCAGCCAAGGTCAGAACACCGGGGAGCTGTTTTTT.

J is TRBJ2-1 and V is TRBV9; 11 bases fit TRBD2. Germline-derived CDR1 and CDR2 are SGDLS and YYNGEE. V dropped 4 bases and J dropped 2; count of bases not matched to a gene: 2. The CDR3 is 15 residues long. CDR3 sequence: CASSLGLAAYNEQFF. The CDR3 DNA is TGTGCCAGCAGCCTGGGACTAGCGGCCTACAATGAGCAGTTCTTC.

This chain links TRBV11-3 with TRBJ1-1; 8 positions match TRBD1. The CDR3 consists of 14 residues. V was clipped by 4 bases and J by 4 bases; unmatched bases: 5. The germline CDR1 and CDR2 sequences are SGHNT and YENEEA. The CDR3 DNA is TGTGCCAGCAGCTCCTCAACAGGGGGCACTGAAGCTTTCTTT. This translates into CASSSSTGGTEAFF.

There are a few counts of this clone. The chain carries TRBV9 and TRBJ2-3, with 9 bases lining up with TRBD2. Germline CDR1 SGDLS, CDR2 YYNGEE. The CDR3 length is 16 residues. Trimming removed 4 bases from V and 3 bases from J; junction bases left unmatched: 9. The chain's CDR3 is CASSPRGTSQTDTQYF. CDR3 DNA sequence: TGTGCCAGCAGCCCCCGAGGGACTAGCCAAACAGATACGCAGTATTTT.

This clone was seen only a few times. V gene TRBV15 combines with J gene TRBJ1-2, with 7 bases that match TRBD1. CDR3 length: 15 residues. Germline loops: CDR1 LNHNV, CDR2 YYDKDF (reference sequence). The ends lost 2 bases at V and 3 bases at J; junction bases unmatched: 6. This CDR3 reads CATSRNRGLHYGYTF. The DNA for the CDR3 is TGTGCCACCAGCAGAAACAGGGGACTCCACTATGGCTACACCTTC.

The CDR3 is CASSWSRTGKETQYF. The DNA for the CDR3 is TGTGCCAGCAGCTGGTCGCGGACAGGGAAAGAGACCCAGTACTTC. The chain is built from TRBV28 and TRBJ2-5; 8 positions agree with TRBD1. The CDR3 extends over 15 amino acids. Per germline, CDR1 MDHEN and CDR2 SYDVKM. The V gene end was trimmed by 6 bases and the J gene end by 3 bases; junction bases not matched to a gene: 9.

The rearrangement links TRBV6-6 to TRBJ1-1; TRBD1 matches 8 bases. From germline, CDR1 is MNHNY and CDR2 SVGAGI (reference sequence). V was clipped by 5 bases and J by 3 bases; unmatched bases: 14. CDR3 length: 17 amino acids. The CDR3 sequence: CASSRRFRGLGDTEAFF. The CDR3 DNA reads TGTGCCAGCAGTCGGAGGTTCAGGGGGCTCGGGGACACTGAAGCTTTCTTT.

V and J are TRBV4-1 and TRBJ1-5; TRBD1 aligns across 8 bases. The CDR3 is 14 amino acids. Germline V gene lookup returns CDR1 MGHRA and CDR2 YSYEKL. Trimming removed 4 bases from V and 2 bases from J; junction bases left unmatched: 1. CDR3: CASSPGGGNQPQHF. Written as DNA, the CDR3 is TGCGCCAGCAGCCCAGGGGGCGGCAATCAGCCCCAGCATTTT.

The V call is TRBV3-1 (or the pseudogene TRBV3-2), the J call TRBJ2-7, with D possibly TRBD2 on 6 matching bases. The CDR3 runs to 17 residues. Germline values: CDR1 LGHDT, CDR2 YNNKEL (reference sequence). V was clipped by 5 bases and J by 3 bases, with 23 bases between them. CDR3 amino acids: CASSVQYYGRWVYEQYF. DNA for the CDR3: TGTGCCAGCAGCGTCCAATACTATGGGAGGTGGGTCTACGAGCAGTACTTC.

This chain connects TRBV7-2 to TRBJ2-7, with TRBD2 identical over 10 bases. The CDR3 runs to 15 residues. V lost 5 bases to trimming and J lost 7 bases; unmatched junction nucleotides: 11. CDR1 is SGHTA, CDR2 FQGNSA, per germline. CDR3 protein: CASSPGLAGAGEQYF. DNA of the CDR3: TGTGCCAGCAGCCCCGGGCTAGCGGGAGCGGGGGAGCAGTACTTC.

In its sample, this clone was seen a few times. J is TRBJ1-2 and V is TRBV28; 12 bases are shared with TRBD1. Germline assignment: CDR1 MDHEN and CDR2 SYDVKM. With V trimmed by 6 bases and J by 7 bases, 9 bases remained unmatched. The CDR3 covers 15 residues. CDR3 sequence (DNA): TGTGCCAGCAGGTATCCGGGACAGGGGGCGCGTGGCTACACCTTC. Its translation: CASRYPGQGARGYTF.

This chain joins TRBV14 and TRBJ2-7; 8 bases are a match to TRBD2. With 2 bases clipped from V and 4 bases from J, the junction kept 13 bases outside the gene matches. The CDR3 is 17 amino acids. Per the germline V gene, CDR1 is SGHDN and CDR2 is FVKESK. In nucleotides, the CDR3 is TGTGCCAGCAGCCAAACGGACAGCGGGAGTTGGTTTTACGAGCAGTACTTC. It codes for CASSQTDSGSWFYEQYF.

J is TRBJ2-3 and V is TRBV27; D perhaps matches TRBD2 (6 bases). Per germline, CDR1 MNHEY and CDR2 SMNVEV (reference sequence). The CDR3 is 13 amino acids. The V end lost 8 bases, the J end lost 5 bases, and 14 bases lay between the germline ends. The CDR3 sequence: CASQGREEDTQYF. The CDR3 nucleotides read TGTGCCAGCCAGGGCAGGGAGGAAGATACGCAGTATTTT.

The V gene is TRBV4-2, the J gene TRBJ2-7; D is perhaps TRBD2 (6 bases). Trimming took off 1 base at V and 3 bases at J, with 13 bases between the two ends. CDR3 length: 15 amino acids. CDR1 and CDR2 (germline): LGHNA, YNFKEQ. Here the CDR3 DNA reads TGTGCCAGCAGCCAAGGATCAGCGGACTACTACGAGCAGTACTTC. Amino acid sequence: CASSQGSADYYEQYF.

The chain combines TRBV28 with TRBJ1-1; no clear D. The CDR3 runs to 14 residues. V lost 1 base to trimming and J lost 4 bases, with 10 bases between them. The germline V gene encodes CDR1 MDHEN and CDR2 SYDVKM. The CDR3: CASSLSAGGTEAFF. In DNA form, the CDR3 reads TGTGCCAGCAGTTTATCCGCGGGAGGCACTGAAGCTTTCTTT.

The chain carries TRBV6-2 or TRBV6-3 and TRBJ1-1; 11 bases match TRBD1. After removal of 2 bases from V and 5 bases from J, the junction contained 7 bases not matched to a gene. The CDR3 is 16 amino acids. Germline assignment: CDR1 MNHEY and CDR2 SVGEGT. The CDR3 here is CASSYPVGQGETEAFF. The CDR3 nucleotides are TGTGCCAGCAGTTACCCGGTGGGACAGGGGGAAACTGAAGCTTTCTTT.

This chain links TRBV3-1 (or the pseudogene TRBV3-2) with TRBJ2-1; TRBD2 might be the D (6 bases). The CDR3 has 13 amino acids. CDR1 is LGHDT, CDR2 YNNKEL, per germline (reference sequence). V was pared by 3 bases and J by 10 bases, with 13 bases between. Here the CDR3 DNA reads TGTGCCAGCAGCCAGCTCCACCGGGGGGAGCAGTTCTTC. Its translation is CASSQLHRGEQFF.

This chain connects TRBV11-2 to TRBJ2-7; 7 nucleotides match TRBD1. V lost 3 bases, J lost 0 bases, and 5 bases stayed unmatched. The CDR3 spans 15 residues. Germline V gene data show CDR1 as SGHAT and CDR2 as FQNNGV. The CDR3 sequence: CASSFVTGSSYEQYF. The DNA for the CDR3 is TGTGCCAGCAGCTTCGTGACAGGGAGCTCCTACGAGCAGTACTTC.

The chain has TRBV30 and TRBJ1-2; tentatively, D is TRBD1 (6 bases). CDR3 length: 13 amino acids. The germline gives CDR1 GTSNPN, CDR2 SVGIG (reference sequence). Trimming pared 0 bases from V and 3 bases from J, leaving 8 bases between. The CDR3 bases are TGTGCCTGGAGTGTAGGGGGAGACTATGGCTACACCTTC. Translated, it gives CAWSVGGDYGYTF. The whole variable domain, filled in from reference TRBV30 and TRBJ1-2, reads SQTIHQWPATLVQPVGSPLSLECTVEGTSNPNLYWYRQAAGRGLQLLFYSVGIGQISSEVPQNLSASRPQDRQFILSSKKLLLSDSGFYLCAWSVGGDYGYTFGSGTRLTVV.